These 23 T cell receptor beta chains originate from one sample sequenced in a study of ipilimumab plus nivolumab after autologous stem cell transplantation. Measured with immunoSEQ multiplex PCR; TCRdb has only the in-frame clones, and not every one. The table records around 21,000 clones, about four fifths of them present only once. The source was PBMCs, collected in a trial of ipilimumab plus nivolumab as post-transplant consolidation. The source of these receptors is a male donor with diffuse large B-cell lymphoma.

V usage is TRBV15 and J usage is TRBJ1-6; the match to TRBD1 covers 8 bases. J lost 4 bases, V lost 6 bases, and 2 bases had no gene match. The CDR3 is 14 residues long. Germline V gives CDR1 LNHNV, CDR2 YYDKDF (reference sequence). CDR3 protein: CATRQGEYNSPLHF. CDR3 in DNA: TGTGCCACCAGACAGGGGGAATATAATTCACCCCTCCACTTT.

The CDR3 loop reads CASRKQGNAFF. The CDR3 nucleotides are TGCGCCAGCAGGAAACAGGGTAACGCTTTCTTT. The chain is built from TRBV23-1 and TRBJ1-1; maybe TRBD1 (6 bases). TRBV23-1 is an ORF; its function is uncertain. The CDR3 contains 11 residues. The germline V and J ends were trimmed by 6 bases and 11 bases, with 13 bases remaining between them.

The CDR3 bases are TGTGCCAGCACCAACCCTAGGATCGGAGGCTACACCTTC. Translated: CASTNPRIGGYTF. This chain joins TRBV6-5 and TRBJ1-2; D gene ambiguous. Germline CDR1 MNHEY, CDR2 SVGAGI. V was clipped by 7 bases and J by 8 bases, with 17 bases between them. This CDR3 region has 13 residues.

The CDR3 DNA reads as TGTGCCAGCTCTAACGTTGAGAGCTCTGGAAACACCATATATTTT. Translation: CASSNVESSGNTIYF. The V call is TRBV6-6, the J call TRBJ1-3; D gene uncertain. This CDR3 is 15 amino acids long. Between the trimmed V and J ends, which lost 8 bases and 0 bases, there was a span of 14 bases. Per the germline V gene, CDR1 is MNHNY and CDR2 is SVGAGI (reference sequence).

This chain links TRBV27 with TRBJ1-1; D perhaps matches TRBD1 (6 bases). The germline V gene has CDR1 MNHEY and CDR2 SMNVEV (reference sequence). With 8 bases removed from V and 3 bases from J, the gap between germline ends came to 19 bases. The CDR3 consists of 15 residues. The CDR3 nucleotides read TGTGCCAGCGGAACAGGGTCATGGGGAGACACTGAAGCTTTCTTT. Translation gives CASGTGSWGDTEAFF.

This sequence joins TRBV7-9 and TRBJ2-7; D unresolved. This CDR3 comprises 14 residues. Germline-derived CDR1 and CDR2 are SEHNR and FQNEAQ (reference sequence). Trimming shortened V by 4 bases and J by 2 bases, and 12 bases separated the two germline ends. CDR3 amino acids: CASSYPLSPYEQYF. The CDR3 bases are TGTGCCAGCAGCTACCCCCTCTCTCCCTACGAGCAGTACTTC.

The chain links TRBV2 to TRBJ1-6, with D hard to call. Germline CDR1 SNHLY, CDR2 FYNNEI. Trimming took 8 bases from V and 0 from J, leaving 11 bases between them. This CDR3 region has 15 residues. The CDR3 region has the DNA TGTGCCAGCTTAGCGAGGAGCTCCTATAATTCACCCCTCCACTTT. It codes for CASLARSSYNSPLHF.

The chain links TRBV5-4 to TRBJ1-2, with no clear D. Trimming left V 4 bases short and J 3 bases short, with 13 bases between. This CDR3 comprises 14 residues. CDR1 and CDR2 from the germline V gene are SGHNT and YYREEE (reference sequence). The CDR3 sequence is CASSDRSGYYGYTF. The CDR3 DNA is TGTGCCAGCAGCGACCGAAGTGGGTACTATGGCTACACCTTC.

The gene calls are TRBV29-1 and TRBJ2-7; D possibly uses TRBD1 or TRBD2 (5 bases each). V was pared by 4 bases and J by 9 bases, with 10 bases between. This CDR3 comprises 10 residues. CDR1 is SQVTM and CDR2 is ANQGSEA in the germline V gene. The CDR3 nucleotides are TGCAGCGTTGGGGCTGGGGGGCAGTACTTC. Translation: CSVGAGGQYF.

V usage is TRBV2 and J usage is TRBJ1-2; 8 nucleotides match TRBD1. V shed 6 bases and J 6 bases; nucleotides not matched to a gene: 3. From germline, CDR1 is SNHLY and CDR2 FYNNEI. CDR3 size: 12 residues. CDR3 sequence: CASSSTGDGYTF. For the CDR3, the DNA is TGTGCCAGCAGCTCGACAGGGGATGGCTACACCTTC.

The chain carries TRBV5-1 and TRBJ1-1; no clear D. Per the germline V gene, CDR1 is SGHRS and CDR2 is YFSETQ. This CDR3 is built from 15 residues. Trimming pared 4 bases from V and 3 bases from J, leaving 16 bases between. Here the CDR3 reads CASSPTPRLDTEAFF. The CDR3 DNA sequence: TGCGCCAGCAGCCCCACCCCTCGGCTCGACACTGAAGCTTTCTTT.

The chain links TRBV19 to TRBJ1-2; TRBD1 agrees at 7 bases. CDR3 size: 13 residues. The V gene end was trimmed by 3 bases and the J gene end by 7 bases; junction bases not matched to a gene: 5. Per germline, CDR1 LNHDA and CDR2 SQIVND (reference sequence). The CDR3 coding sequence is TGTGCCAGTAGTATTTTACAGGGGTTTGGCTACACCTTC. Translated: CASSILQGFGYTF.

The chain couples TRBV6-6 to TRBJ1-1; D is perhaps TRBD1 (5 bases). The V gene lost 0 bases and the J gene lost 0 bases, with 8 bases spanning the gap. CDR3 size: 15 residues. Germline-derived CDR1 and CDR2 are MNHNY and SVGAGI (reference sequence). Here the CDR3 DNA reads TGTGCCAGCAGTTACTCAGGGACGCTGAACACTGAAGCTTTCTTT. Translated, it gives CASSYSGTLNTEAFF.

The V call is TRBV27, the J call TRBJ1-6, with D possibly matching TRBD1 (5 bases). Deletions cut 2 bases from V and 7 bases from J, with 18 bases between. The length of the CDR3 is 17 residues. Germline values: CDR1 MNHEY, CDR2 SMNVEV (reference sequence). CDR3 nucleotide sequence: TGTGCCAGCAGTTTAAGAAATGGAGGGGTAAAGAATTCACCCCTCCACTTT. This codes for CASSLRNGGVKNSPLHF.

J is TRBJ1-1 and V is TRBV27; 9 bases are shared with TRBD1. CDR1 is MNHEY and CDR2 is SMNVEV in the germline V gene (reference sequence). This CDR3 has 14 amino acids. V dropped 2 bases and J dropped 11; count of bases not matched to a gene: 9. The CDR3 is CASSLSTGGYFAFF. The CDR3 region has the DNA TGTGCCAGCAGTTTAAGCACAGGGGGCTATTTCGCTTTCTTT.

The CDR3 reads CASSPQGTQYGYTF. CDR3 nucleotide sequence: TGTGCCAGCAGCCCCCAAGGGACCCAGTATGGCTACACCTTC. The rearrangement joins TRBV5-8 to TRBJ1-2; maybe TRBD1 (5 bases). Between the trimmed V and J ends, which lost 4 bases and 5 bases, there was a span of 15 bases. Germline lookup yields CDR1 SGHTS and CDR2 YDEGEE. The CDR3 totals 14 residues. The full variable domain, completed using reference TRBV5-8 and TRBJ1-2, is EAGVTQSPTHLIKTRGQQATLRCSPISGHTSVYWYQQALGLGLQFLLWYDEGEERNRGNFPPRFSGRQFPNYSSELNVNALELEDSALYLCASSPQGTQYGYTFGSGTRLTVV.

The rearrangement joins TRBV6-5 to TRBJ2-2, with D unresolved. The ends were cut back, 4 bases at V and 6 bases at J, with 6 bases in the middle. This CDR3 has 12 amino acids. CDR1 and CDR2 from the germline V gene are MNHEY and SVGAGI. CDR3 region: CASSSSPGELFF. The CDR3 nucleotides read TGTGCCAGCAGTTCTTCACCCGGGGAGCTGTTTTTT.

The V call is TRBV2, the J call TRBJ2-7; the D gene is possibly TRBD1 (6 bases). The CDR3 is 14 amino acids. In germline, CDR1 is SNHLY, CDR2 FYNNEI. This chain's CDR3 is CAPRRVGGTYEQYF. The CDR3 bases are TGTGCTCCCCGACGGGTAGGGGGAACCTACGAGCAGTACTTC.

In its sample, this clone was seen once. DNA of the CDR3: TGCGCCAGCAGCCAAGAAATATTACGGACAGAGAAAAATTCACCCCTCCACTTT. Translated, it gives CASSQEILRTEKNSPLHF. The genes are TRBV4-1 and TRBJ1-6, with D perhaps TRBD1 (6 bases). The V gene lost 0 bases and the J gene lost 7 bases, with 19 bases spanning the gap. This CDR3 is built from 18 residues. Germline assignment: CDR1 MGHRA and CDR2 YSYEKL.

The genes are TRBV4-2 and TRBJ2-4, with 11 bases that match TRBD2. The CDR3 has 16 amino acids. V gave up 1 base and J gave up 7 bases; unmatched junction bases: 6. CDR1 and CDR2 from the germline V gene are LGHNA and YNFKEQ. CDR3 coding DNA: TGTGCCAGCAGCCAAGCGATTAGCGGGGGGGCTAACATTCAGTACTTC. As protein: CASSQAISGGANIQYF.

The chain couples TRBV6-5 to TRBJ2-7; 10 bases align to TRBD1. The germline V gene encodes CDR1 MNHEY and CDR2 SVGAGI. Trimming took 4 bases from V and 4 from J; bases not matched to a gene: 10. This CDR3 is built from 16 residues. The CDR3 is CASSSWDRGFPYEQYF. CDR3 coding DNA: TGTGCCAGCAGTTCTTGGGACAGGGGTTTCCCTTACGAGCAGTACTTC.

V gene TRBV7-2 combines with J gene TRBJ2-7; 8 nucleotides agree with TRBD2. CDR1 SGHTA and CDR2 FQGNSA come from the germline V gene. V lost 5 bases to trimming and J lost 7 bases; unmatched junction nucleotides: 10. This CDR3 has 14 amino acids. The CDR3 protein is CASSRGGAGKEQYF. CDR3 DNA sequence: TGTGCCAGCAGCCGGGGGGGCGCAGGAAAGGAGCAGTACTTC.

The chain has TRBV9 and TRBJ1-6; a weak D match, TRBD1 (5 bases). V gave up 0 bases and J gave up 10 bases, with 8 bases separating them. The CDR3 spans 13 residues. CDR1 is SGDLS and CDR2 is YYNGEE in the germline V gene. In nucleotides, the CDR3 is TGTGCCAGCAGCGTAGGAAGGGGCTCACCCCTCCACTTT. Its translation: CASSVGRGSPLHF.